Below, 32 T cell receptor beta chains from the same sample are listed, as sequenced in a study of T cells in Graves' hyperthyroidism and ophthalmopathy. Amplification yielded TCR beta CDR3 regions, with RNA transcripts as the source. The TCR CDR3 was amplified in a first-round RT-PCR using the HTBI primer set. MiXCR was run by TCRdb on the multiplex PCR reads, yielding one entry per CDR3 protein. Of about 510,000 distinct CDR3 sequences in the sample, about 14% were seen once. The specimen sequenced was blood. These receptors originate from a woman aged 40 to 50 with Graves' hyperthyroidism.

The chain has TRBV20-1 and TRBJ2-3; the match to TRBD2 covers 14 bases. CDR1 is DFQATT, CDR2 SNEGSKA, per germline (reference sequence). This CDR3 contains 15 residues. After removal of 5 bases from V and 4 bases from J, the junction contained 5 bases not matched to a gene. CDR3 amino acids: CSAGTSGSSPDTQYF. The CDR3 DNA is TGCAGTGCTGGGACTAGCGGGAGTTCTCCAGATACGCAGTATTTT.

The chain uses TRBV11-2 and TRBJ1-2; D ambiguous. The CDR3 contains 17 residues. V was cut by 3 bases and J by 3 bases, with 20 bases left in between. Germline V gene data show CDR1 as SGHAT and CDR2 as FQNNGV. The CDR3 nucleotides read TGTGCCAGCAGCTTTTATCCTCAGCCACCCTCTTACTATGGCTACACCTTC. Amino acids: CASSFYPQPPSYYGYTF.

This clonotype appeared many times. The V gene is TRBV28, the J gene TRBJ2-7; no clear D gene. In germline, CDR1 is MDHEN, CDR2 SYDVKM. V was trimmed by 0 bases and J by 4 bases, leaving 7 bases between them. The CDR3 runs to 13 residues. Written as DNA, the CDR3 is TGTGCCAGCAGTTTATGGGCCCGATACGAGCAGTACTTC. Protein product: CASSLWARYEQYF. The full variable domain, completed using reference TRBV28 and TRBJ2-7, is DVKVTQSSRYLVKRTGEKVFLECVQDMDHENMFWYRQDPGLGLRLIYFSYDVKMKEKGDIPEGYSVSREKKERFSLILESASTNQTSMYLCASSLWARYEQYFGPGTRLTVT.

This clonotype has ten or more counts. This chain joins TRBV5-1 and TRBJ2-2, with 9 bases fitting TRBD1. V trimming: 4 bases; J trimming: 4 bases; junction bases outside the gene matches: 5. CDR3 length: 15 amino acids. Germline CDR1 is SGHRS and CDR2 is YFSETQ. The chain's CDR3 is CASSRDRVITGELFF. CDR3 nucleotide sequence: TGCGCCAGCAGCCGGGACAGGGTGATCACCGGGGAGCTGTTTTTT.

This clonotype was counted ten times or more. This chain joins TRBV2 and TRBJ2-1; 8 positions match TRBD2. The CDR3 has 14 amino acids. The V gene end was trimmed by 6 bases and the J gene end by 8 bases; junction bases not matched to a gene: 9. Per germline, CDR1 SNHLY and CDR2 FYNNEI. The CDR3 reads CASRLSGSNHEQFF. The CDR3 DNA is TGTGCCAGCAGGTTAAGCGGGAGTAACCATGAGCAGTTCTTC.

This clonotype has ten or more counts. V usage is TRBV3-1 and J usage is TRBJ2-7; 8 nucleotides agree with TRBD1. Germline-derived CDR1 and CDR2 are LGHDT and YNNKEL (reference sequence). The CDR3 extends over 18 amino acids. V shed 1 base, J shed 0 bases, and the junction held 11 bases outside the gene matches. CDR3 amino acids: CASSQGARGHLNSYEQYF. CDR3 bases: TGTGCCAGCAGCCAAGGGGCCAGGGGGCACTTGAACTCCTACGAGCAGTACTTC.

This clonotype appeared many times. The chain recombines TRBV28 with TRBJ1-1; D ambiguous. With 5 bases removed from V and 0 bases from J, the gap between germline ends came to 4 bases. Germline assignment: CDR1 MDHEN and CDR2 SYDVKM. This CDR3 region has 12 residues. The DNA of the CDR3 is TGTGCCAGCAGTAAACTGAACACTGAAGCTTTCTTT. This gives the protein CASSKLNTEAFF.

This clonotype occurred many times. V is TRBV28 and J is TRBJ2-7; TRBD1 matches at 9 bases. V shed 5 bases and J 6 bases; nucleotides not matched to a gene: 11. Germline-derived CDR1 and CDR2 are MDHEN and SYDVKM. This CDR3 has 15 residues. CDR3 amino acids: CASSTRTGELVEQYF. The CDR3 nucleotides read TGTGCCAGCAGTACTCGGACAGGGGAGTTGGTCGAGCAGTACTTC.

The chain recombines TRBV5-1 with TRBJ2-2; D possibly corresponds to TRBD1 (6 bases). The CDR3 sequence is 16 residues long. The germline gives CDR1 SGHRS, CDR2 YFSETQ. V lost 6 bases, J lost 4 bases, and 19 bases lay in between. In DNA, the CDR3 is TGCGCCAGCAAAACTTTTCAGGGGCGGTCCACCGGGGAGCTGTTTTTT. It translates to CASKTFQGRSTGELFF. The entire variable domain, with the rest obtained from reference TRBV5-1 and TRBJ2-2, is as follows: KAGVTQTPRYLIKTRGQQVTLSCSPISGHRSVSWYQQTPGQGLQFLFEYFSETQRNKGNFPGRFSGRQFSNSRSEMNVSTLELGDSALYLCASKTFQGRSTGELFFGEGSRLTVL.

This clonotype was found many times. The chain combines TRBV27 with TRBJ2-1; 8 positions agree with TRBD2. V shed 5 bases and J 5 bases; nucleotides not matched to a gene: 11. Per the germline V gene, CDR1 is MNHEY and CDR2 is SMNVEV (reference sequence). The CDR3 sequence is 16 residues long. The chain's CDR3 is CASSILSGATHNEQFF. The DNA of the CDR3 is TGTGCCAGCAGTATCCTTAGCGGGGCGACCCACAATGAGCAGTTCTTC.

This clonotype was found many times. The chain's CDR3 is CASSPGAEQFF. The DNA for the CDR3 is TGTGCCAGCAGCCCGGGGGCAGAGCAGTTCTTC. The chain employs TRBV12-3 or TRBV12-4 and TRBJ2-1; perhaps D is TRBD1 or TRBD2 (6 bases each). V was shortened by 6 bases and J by 10 bases, with 10 bases between the two germline ends. The CDR3 spans 11 residues.

This sequence joins TRBV19 and TRBJ2-7; TRBD2 agrees at 9 bases. CDR3 length: 16 amino acids. CDR1 and CDR2 from the germline V gene are LNHDA and SQIVND (reference sequence). Trimming removed 4 bases from V and 1 base from J; junction bases left unmatched: 8. CDR3 in amino acids: CASSTVAGDGSYEQYF. The CDR3 nucleotides read TGTGCCAGTAGTACCGTAGCGGGAGATGGTTCCTACGAGCAGTACTTC.

The CDR3 DNA follows: TGTGCCAGCAGCCAAGTTACAGCAGGAAACACCATATATTTT. Translation gives CASSQVTAGNTIYF. The chain has TRBV3-1 and TRBJ1-3; D remains ambiguous. This CDR3 has 14 amino acids. Germline V gene sequence: CDR1 LGHDT, CDR2 YNNKEL (reference sequence). The ends were cut back, 1 base at V and 4 bases at J, with 8 bases in the middle.

This clonotype was recorded at least ten times. V usage is TRBV9 and J usage is TRBJ2-1, with TRBD2 as a possible D gene (6 bases). This CDR3 region has 16 residues. Germline V CDR1 and CDR2: SGDLS, YYNGEE. V shed 0 bases and J shed 3 bases, with 13 bases lying between them. The chain's CDR3 is CASSVEPTSFYNEQFF. CDR3 nucleotides: TGTGCCAGCAGCGTAGAGCCGACTAGTTTCTACAATGAGCAGTTCTTC.

This clonotype was recorded many times. The V and J genes are TRBV7-8 and TRBJ2-3; 7 bases fit TRBD2. Trimming removed 3 bases from V and 5 bases from J; junction bases left unmatched: 5. This CDR3 comprises 14 residues. Germline loops: CDR1 SGHVS, CDR2 FQNEAQ. DNA for the CDR3: TGTGCCAGCAGCTTCTCGGGAGGCCAAGATACGCAGTATTTT. Translated: CASSFSGGQDTQYF.

This clonotype came up many times. The V call is TRBV5-6, the J call TRBJ2-5; 7 bases map to TRBD2. The germline CDR1 and CDR2 sequences are SGHDT and YYEEEE. The CDR3 has 16 amino acids. Trimming at V came to 1 base and at J to 5 bases, leaving 11 bases not matched to a gene. CDR3 in amino acids: CASSLSRGGSDETQYF. The CDR3 coding sequence is TGTGCCAGCAGCTTGTCGAGGGGCGGGAGTGATGAGACCCAGTACTTC.

This clonotype was seen ten or more times. J is TRBJ1-5 and V is TRBV12-3 or TRBV12-4; no definite D call. CDR3 length: 13 amino acids. Deletions cut 4 bases from V and 2 bases from J, with 6 bases between. The chain's CDR3 is CASSSGRNQPQHF. The DNA for the CDR3 is TGTGCCAGCAGTTCTGGTCGCAATCAGCCCCAGCATTTT.

V is TRBV12-3 or TRBV12-4 and J is TRBJ2-3; 10 bases align to TRBD1. The junction had 7 bases not matched to a gene; V was cut back by 6 bases and J by 4 bases. The CDR3 contains 15 residues. The CDR3 DNA reads TGTGCCAGCAGAACCCCGGGACAGGGGTCAGATACGCAGTATTTT. Translation: CASRTPGQGSDTQYF.

This clonotype was seen many times. The V gene is TRBV5-1, the J gene TRBJ1-1; D is unclear. Trimming cost V 4 bases and J 5 bases, with 15 bases left between them. Germline V lookup: CDR1 SGHRS, CDR2 YFSETQ. This CDR3 has 14 residues. As DNA, the CDR3 is TGCGCCAGCAGCGCCGAAATAGAAGGGACTGAAGCTTTCTTT. Protein product: CASSAEIEGTEAFF.

This clonotype was seen ten or more times. The chain is built from TRBV27 and TRBJ2-7, with a possible D match to TRBD1 (5 bases). Germline lookup yields CDR1 MNHEY and CDR2 SMNVEV (reference sequence). V dropped 6 bases and J dropped 6 bases, with 21 bases sitting between them. The CDR3 loop spans 15 amino acids. In DNA form, the CDR3 reads TGTGCCAGCAGCCCCCTTGGGCAGGGCGGCCTCGAGCAGTACTTC. Amino acids: CASSPLGQGGLEQYF.

This chain uses TRBV6-2 or TRBV6-3 with TRBJ2-1; the D gene could be TRBD1 or TRBD2 (5 bases each). The CDR3 has 14 amino acids. The V end was cut by 7 bases, the J end by 0 bases, with 10 bases between. Looked up from germline, CDR1 is MNHEY and CDR2 is SVGEGT. CDR3 region: CASTGTDSYNEQFF. In DNA, the CDR3 is TGTGCCAGCACCGGGACCGACTCCTACAATGAGCAGTTCTTC.

This clonotype was found many times. V and J are TRBV6-1 and TRBJ2-7, with D perhaps matching TRBD2 (5 bases). V lost 4 bases, J lost 1 base, and 17 bases lay in between. Germline CDR1 is MNHNS and CDR2 is SASEGT. This CDR3 is built from 16 residues. The CDR3, as DNA: TGTGCCAGCAGTGCCTCCCGGGGAGTGACTTCCTACGAGCAGTACTTC. This codes for CASSASRGVTSYEQYF.

V is TRBV2 and J is TRBJ2-1; TRBD2 matches 12 bases. CDR1 and CDR2 from the germline V gene are SNHLY and FYNNEI. J was trimmed by 2 bases and V by 6 bases; bases with no gene match: 14. The CDR3 covers 19 residues. The CDR3 region has the DNA TGTGCCAGCAGCCCCGACGAGGCTAGCGGGGGGGGGGCCTACAATGAGCAGTTCTTC. Its translation is CASSPDEASGGGAYNEQFF.

A remark on this clonotype: Just one base apart from a much larger clone, this may be a read error. The rearrangement joins TRBV2 to TRBJ1-4; D gene uncertain. Trimming took 8 bases from V and 6 from J, leaving 16 bases between them. The V gene's germline CDR1 is SNHLY and CDR2 FYNNEI. CDR3 size: 14 residues. CDR3 DNA: TGTGCCAGCGGTATGGGAGCGGTGGATGAAAAACTGTTTTTT. Amino acid sequence: CASGMGAVDEKLFF.

This clonotype was seen at least ten times. This chain connects TRBV24-1 to TRBJ1-5; D gene unclear. Germline CDR1 is KGHDR and CDR2 is SFDVKD. The CDR3 extends over 14 amino acids. Trimming shortened V by 5 bases and J by 4 bases, and 11 bases separated the two germline ends. In DNA, the CDR3 is TGTGCCACCAGTGCCCAGACGGATAATCAGCCCCAGCATTTT. It encodes CATSAQTDNQPQHF.

This clonotype has only a few counts. With a much larger clone just one base away, this may be a read error. The chain couples TRBV2 to TRBJ2-7; tentatively, D is TRBD2 (7 bases). Trimming left V 10 bases short and J 1 base short, with 17 bases between. The germline CDR1 and CDR2 sequences are SNHLY and FYNNEI. CDR3 length equals 14 residues. This CDR3 reads CATRRGGRSYEQYF. The CDR3 DNA is TGTGCCACCAGAAGGGGGGGGAGGTCCTACGAGCAGTACTTC. Drawing the rest from reference TRBV2 and TRBJ2-7, the complete variable domain is EPEVTQTPSHQVTQMGQEVILRCVPISNHLYFYWYRQILGQKVEFLVSFYNNEISEKSEIFDDQFSVERPDGSNFTLKIRSTKLEDSAMYFCATRRGGRSYEQYFGPGTRLTVT.

This clonotype has just a few counts. The V call is TRBV10-2, the J call TRBJ2-3; 14 nucleotides line up with TRBD2. J was trimmed by 0 bases and V by 8 bases; bases with no gene match: 7. CDR1 is WSHSY, CDR2 SAAADI, per germline. The CDR3 loop spans 17 amino acids. CDR3 nucleotide sequence: TGCGCCAGCGTGACTAGCGGGAGGGAAATTAGCACAGATACGCAGTATTTT. Its protein product is CASVTSGREISTDTQYF.

Many counts were recorded for this clonotype. The chain links TRBV29-1 to TRBJ1-1; D is ambiguous. Per germline, CDR1 SQVTM and CDR2 ANQGSEA. The CDR3 is 12 residues long. The germline V and J ends were trimmed by 2 bases and 0 bases, with 4 bases remaining between them. The CDR3 DNA is TGCAGCGTTGAAAAAATGAACACTGAAGCTTTCTTT. Protein product: CSVEKMNTEAFF.

This clonotype has more than one count but fewer than ten. The chain carries TRBV7-6 and TRBJ2-7; D unresolved. V was trimmed by 0 bases and J by 0 bases, leaving 15 bases between them. Germline CDR1 SGHVS, CDR2 FNYEAQ. The CDR3 length is 17 residues. CDR3 DNA: TGTGCCAGCAGCTTAGCGACCGGGCAGGCTAGCTCCTACGAGCAGTACTTC. Residues: CASSLATGQASSYEQYF.

V and J are TRBV30 and TRBJ1-4; D is unclear. Germline V lookup: CDR1 GTSNPN, CDR2 SVGIG (reference sequence). The CDR3 is 16 residues long. Trimming shortened V by 2 bases and J by 0 bases, and 13 bases separated the two germline ends. CDR3 loop: CAWSIPSTSTNEKLFF. As DNA, the CDR3 is TGTGCCTGGAGTATTCCCTCGACCTCAACTAATGAAAAACTGTTTTTT.

The rearrangement joins TRBV18 to TRBJ1-1; D call uncertain. The length of the CDR3 is 14 residues. Germline CDR1 reads KGHSH; CDR2 reads LQKENI. Trimming left V 4 bases short and J 6 bases short, with 15 bases between. The DNA of the CDR3 is TGTGCCAGCTCACTTAACTCTATGGAATCTGAAGCTTTCTTT. Residues: CASSLNSMESEAFF.

Turning to this clonotype: This may stem from a read error, because a much larger clone lies one nucleotide away. CDR3: CTSRQHQGGNQPQHF. The CDR3 DNA reads TGTACCAGCAGACAACACCAGGGGGGTAATCAGCCCCAGCATTTT. The chain links TRBV28 to TRBJ1-5; TRBD1 matches at 7 bases. The CDR3 extends over 15 amino acids. Germline V gene sequence: CDR1 MDHEN, CDR2 SYDVKM.